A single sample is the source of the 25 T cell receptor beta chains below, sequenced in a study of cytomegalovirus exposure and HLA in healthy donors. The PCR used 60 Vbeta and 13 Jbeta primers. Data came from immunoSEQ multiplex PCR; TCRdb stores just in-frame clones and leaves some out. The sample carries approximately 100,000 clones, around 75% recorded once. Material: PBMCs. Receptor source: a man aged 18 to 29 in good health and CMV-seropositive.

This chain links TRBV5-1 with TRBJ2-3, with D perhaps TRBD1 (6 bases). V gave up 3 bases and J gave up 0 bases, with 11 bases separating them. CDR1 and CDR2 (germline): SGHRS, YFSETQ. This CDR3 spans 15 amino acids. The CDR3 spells CASSSQGWSTDTQYF. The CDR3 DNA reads TGCGCCAGCAGCTCACAGGGATGGAGCACAGATACGCAGTATTTT.

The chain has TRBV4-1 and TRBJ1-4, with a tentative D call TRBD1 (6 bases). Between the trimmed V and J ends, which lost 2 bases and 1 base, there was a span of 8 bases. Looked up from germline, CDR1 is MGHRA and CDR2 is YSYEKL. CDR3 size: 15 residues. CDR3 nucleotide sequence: TGCGCCAGCAGCCAACTGGACAGAACTAATGAAAAACTGTTTTTT. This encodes CASSQLDRTNEKLFF.

CDR3: CASGLTTPNYGYTF. CDR3 nucleotide sequence: TGTGCCAGCGGATTGACGACACCTAACTATGGCTACACCTTC. This sequence joins TRBV2 and TRBJ1-2; no firm D call. Germline CDR1 and CDR2: SNHLY and FYNNEI. Trimming cost V 8 bases and J 0 bases, with 13 bases left between them. CDR3 length equals 14 residues.

The CDR3, as DNA: TGTGCCAGCAGCTCAGGGGGACATATGAACACTGAAGCTTTCTTT. Residues: CASSSGGHMNTEAFF. V usage is TRBV9 and J usage is TRBJ1-1; TRBD1 agrees at 7 bases. The V segment lost 4 bases and the J segment 0 bases; nucleotides outside the gene matches: 6. The CDR3 is 15 amino acids. Germline CDR1 is SGDLS and CDR2 is YYNGEE.

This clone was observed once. The CDR3 spells CASSQEGSNQPQHF. The CDR3 DNA is TGCGCCAGCAGCCAAGAGGGCAGCAATCAGCCCCAGCATTTT. The chain carries TRBV4-1 and TRBJ1-5; the D is unclear. The V and J ends lost 0 bases and 1 base respectively, with 4 bases between them. Germline values: CDR1 MGHRA, CDR2 YSYEKL. The CDR3 spans 14 residues.

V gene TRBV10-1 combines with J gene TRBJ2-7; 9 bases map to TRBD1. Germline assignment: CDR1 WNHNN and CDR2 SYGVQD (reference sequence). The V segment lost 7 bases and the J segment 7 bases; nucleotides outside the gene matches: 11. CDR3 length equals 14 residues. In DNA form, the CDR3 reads TGCGCCAGCAATGACCCGGGACAGGGAAATGAGCAGTACTTC. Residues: CASNDPGQGNEQYF.

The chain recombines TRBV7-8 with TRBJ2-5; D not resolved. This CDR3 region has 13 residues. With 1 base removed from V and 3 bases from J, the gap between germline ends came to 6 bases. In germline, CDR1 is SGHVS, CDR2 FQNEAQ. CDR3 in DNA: TGTGCCAGCAGCTTAGTTTTAAAAGAGACCCAGTACTTC. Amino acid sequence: CASSLVLKETQYF.

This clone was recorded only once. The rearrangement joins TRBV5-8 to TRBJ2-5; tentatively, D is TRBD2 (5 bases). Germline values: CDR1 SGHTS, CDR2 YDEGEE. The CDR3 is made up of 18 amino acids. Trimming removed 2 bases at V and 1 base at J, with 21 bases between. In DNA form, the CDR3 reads TGTGCCAGCAGCTTAGTTTTTGTCGGGGAGACCCTCCAAGAGACCCAGTACTTC. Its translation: CASSLVFVGETLQETQYF.

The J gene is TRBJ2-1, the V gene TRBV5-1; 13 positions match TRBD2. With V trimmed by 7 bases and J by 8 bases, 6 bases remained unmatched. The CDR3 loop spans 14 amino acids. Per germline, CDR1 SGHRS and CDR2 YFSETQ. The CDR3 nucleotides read TGCGCCAGCGAAACTAGCGGGGGGGCCGATGAGCAGTTCTTC. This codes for CASETSGGADEQFF.

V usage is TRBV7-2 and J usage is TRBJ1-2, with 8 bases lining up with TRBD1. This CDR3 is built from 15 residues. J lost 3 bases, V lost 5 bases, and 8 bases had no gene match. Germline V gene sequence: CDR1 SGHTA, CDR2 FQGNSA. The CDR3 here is CASSTGQGTHYGYTF. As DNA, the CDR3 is TGTGCCAGCAGCACCGGACAGGGTACACACTATGGCTACACCTTC.

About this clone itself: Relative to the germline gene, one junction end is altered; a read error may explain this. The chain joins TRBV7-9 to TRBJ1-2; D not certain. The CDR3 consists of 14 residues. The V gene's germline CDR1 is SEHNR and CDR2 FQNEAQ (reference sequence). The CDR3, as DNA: TGTGCCAGCAGCTCTTTTGAACCGCAGAGGCTGATTTACTTC. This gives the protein CASSSFEPQRLIYF.

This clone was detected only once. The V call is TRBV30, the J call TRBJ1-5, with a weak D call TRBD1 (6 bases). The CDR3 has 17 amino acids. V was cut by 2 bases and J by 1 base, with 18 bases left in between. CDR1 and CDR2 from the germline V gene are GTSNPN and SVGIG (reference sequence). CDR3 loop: CAWSTPKGGWSNQPQHF. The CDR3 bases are TGTGCCTGGAGTACTCCCAAAGGGGGATGGAGCAATCAGCCCCAGCATTTT.

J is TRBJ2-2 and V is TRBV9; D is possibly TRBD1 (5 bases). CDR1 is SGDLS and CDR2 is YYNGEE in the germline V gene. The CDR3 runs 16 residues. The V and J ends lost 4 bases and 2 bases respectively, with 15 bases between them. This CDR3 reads CASSLPRQGNTGELFF. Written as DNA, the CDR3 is TGTGCCAGCAGCCTCCCGAGGCAGGGCAACACCGGGGAGCTGTTTTTT.

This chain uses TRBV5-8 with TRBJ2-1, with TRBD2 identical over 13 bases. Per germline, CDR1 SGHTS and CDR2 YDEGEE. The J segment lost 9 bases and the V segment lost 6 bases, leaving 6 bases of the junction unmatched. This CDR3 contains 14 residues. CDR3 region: CASTTSGGALEQFF. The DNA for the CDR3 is TGTGCCAGCACCACTAGCGGGGGGGCCCTTGAGCAGTTCTTC.

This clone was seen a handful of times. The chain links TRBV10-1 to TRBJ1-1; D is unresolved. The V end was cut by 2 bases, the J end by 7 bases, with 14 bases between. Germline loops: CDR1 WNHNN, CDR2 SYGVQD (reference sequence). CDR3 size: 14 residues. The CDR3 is CASSEGRPGDEAFF. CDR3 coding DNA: TGCGCCAGCAGTGAGGGACGGCCCGGGGATGAAGCTTTCTTT.

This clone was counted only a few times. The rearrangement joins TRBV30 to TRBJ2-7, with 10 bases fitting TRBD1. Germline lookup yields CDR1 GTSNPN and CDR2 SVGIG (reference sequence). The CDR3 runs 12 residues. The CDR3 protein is CAWGTGDYEQYF. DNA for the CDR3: TGTGCTTGGGGGACAGGGGACTACGAGCAGTACTTC.

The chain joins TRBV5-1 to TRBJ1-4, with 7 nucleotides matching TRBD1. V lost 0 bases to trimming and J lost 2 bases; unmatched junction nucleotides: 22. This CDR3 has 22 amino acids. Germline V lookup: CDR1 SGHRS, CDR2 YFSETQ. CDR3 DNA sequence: TGCGCCAGCAGCTTGGACTCCCCATCATCAGGGGGATTGTGGTTGACTAATGAAAAACTGTTTTTT. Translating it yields CASSLDSPSSGGLWLTNEKLFF.

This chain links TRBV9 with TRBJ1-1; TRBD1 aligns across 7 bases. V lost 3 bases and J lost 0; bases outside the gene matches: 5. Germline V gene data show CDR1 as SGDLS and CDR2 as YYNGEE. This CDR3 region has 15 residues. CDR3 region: CASSGEGQLNTEAFF. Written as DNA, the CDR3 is TGTGCCAGCAGCGGAGAGGGACAGTTGAACACTGAAGCTTTCTTT.

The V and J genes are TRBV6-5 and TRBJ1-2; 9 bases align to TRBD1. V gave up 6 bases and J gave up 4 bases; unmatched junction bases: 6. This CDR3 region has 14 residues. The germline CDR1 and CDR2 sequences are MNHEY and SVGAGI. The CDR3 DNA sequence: TGTGCCAGCAGCCTGACAGGGGGATCCTATGGCTACACCTTC. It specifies CASSLTGGSYGYTF.

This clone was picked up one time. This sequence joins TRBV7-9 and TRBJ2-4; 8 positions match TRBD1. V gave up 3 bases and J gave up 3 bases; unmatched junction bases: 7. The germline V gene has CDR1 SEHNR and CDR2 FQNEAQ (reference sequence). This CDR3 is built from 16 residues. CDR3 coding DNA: TGTGCCAGCAGCTTCCAGGGGGCTGGAGGCAAAAACATTCAGTACTTC. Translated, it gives CASSFQGAGGKNIQYF.

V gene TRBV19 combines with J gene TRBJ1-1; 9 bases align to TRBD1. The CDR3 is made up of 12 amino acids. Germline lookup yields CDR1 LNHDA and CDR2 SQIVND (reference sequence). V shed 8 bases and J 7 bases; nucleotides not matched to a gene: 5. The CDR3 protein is CASWDRAVEAFF. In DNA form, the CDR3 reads TGTGCCAGTTGGGACAGGGCGGTTGAAGCTTTCTTT.

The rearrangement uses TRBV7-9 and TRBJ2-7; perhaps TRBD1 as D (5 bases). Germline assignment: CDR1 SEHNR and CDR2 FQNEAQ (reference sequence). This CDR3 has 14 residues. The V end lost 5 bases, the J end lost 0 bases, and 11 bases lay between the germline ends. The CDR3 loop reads CASSRTGISYEQYF. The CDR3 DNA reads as TGTGCCAGCAGCAGAACAGGCATCTCCTACGAGCAGTACTTC.

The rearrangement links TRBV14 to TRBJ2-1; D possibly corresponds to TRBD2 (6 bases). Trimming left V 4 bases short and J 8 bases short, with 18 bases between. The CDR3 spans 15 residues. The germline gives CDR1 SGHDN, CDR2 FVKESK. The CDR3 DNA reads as TGTGCCAGCAGCCCGGACCGGGGGAGGATCGATGAGCAGTTCTTC. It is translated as CASSPDRGRIDEQFF.

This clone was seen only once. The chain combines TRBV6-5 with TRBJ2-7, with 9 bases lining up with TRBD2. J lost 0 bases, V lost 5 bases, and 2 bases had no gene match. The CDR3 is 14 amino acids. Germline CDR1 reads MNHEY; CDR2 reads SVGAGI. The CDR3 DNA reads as TGTGCCAGCAGTCTAGCGGGGAGCTCCTACGAGCAGTACTTC. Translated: CASSLAGSSYEQYF.

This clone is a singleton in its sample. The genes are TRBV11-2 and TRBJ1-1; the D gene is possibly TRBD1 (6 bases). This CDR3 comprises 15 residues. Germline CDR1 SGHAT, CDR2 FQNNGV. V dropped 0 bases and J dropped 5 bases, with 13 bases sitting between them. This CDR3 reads CASSLDMGARTEAFF. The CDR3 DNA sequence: TGTGCCAGCAGCTTAGATATGGGGGCGCGTACTGAAGCTTTCTTT.